Shown below are 17 T cell receptor beta chains from a single sample sequenced in a study of T cells in Graves' hyperthyroidism and ophthalmopathy. TCR beta CDR3 sequences were amplified from RNA transcripts. The TCR CDR3 was amplified in a first-round RT-PCR using the HTBI primer set. TCRdb reprocessed the multiplex PCR reads via MiXCR and lists one record per CDR3 protein. The table has hundreds of thousands of distinct CDR3 sequences, roughly 14% seen once. The specimen was blood. The receptors were sampled from a woman aged 40 to 50 with Graves' ophthalmopathy.

This clonotype was seen a handful of times. The chain has TRBV2 and TRBJ2-7, with TRBD2 as a possible D gene (6 bases). Trimming removed 6 bases at V and 1 base at J, with 13 bases between. The CDR3 totals 14 residues. Per germline, CDR1 SNHLY and CDR2 FYNNEI. CDR3 sequence: CASRLDYGSYEQYF. As DNA, the CDR3 is TGTGCCAGCAGATTGGACTATGGTTCCTACGAGCAGTACTTC.

The chain employs TRBV2 and TRBJ1-1; no firm D call. Germline-derived CDR1 and CDR2 are SNHLY and FYNNEI. The V end lost 4 bases, the J end lost 6 bases, and 12 bases lay between the germline ends. The length of the CDR3 is 13 residues. CDR3 in amino acids: CASSVQESSEAFF. The CDR3 region has the DNA TGTGCCAGCAGTGTTCAGGAATCATCTGAAGCTTTCTTT.

In its sample, this clonotype was seen a few times. The chain recombines TRBV12-3 or TRBV12-4 with TRBJ2-7; D is uncertain. V lost 6 bases and J lost 5, with 11 bases in between. The CDR3 length is 12 residues. CDR3 residues: CASRDSLDEQYF. The CDR3 coding sequence is TGTGCCAGCAGGGATAGTCTGGACGAGCAGTACTTC.

This clonotype was detected many times. The chain employs TRBV19 and TRBJ2-7; D is ambiguous. CDR3 length equals 14 residues. Germline-derived CDR1 and CDR2 are LNHDA and SQIVND (reference sequence). The V end lost 6 bases, the J end lost 3 bases, and 15 bases lay between the germline ends. The CDR3 reads CASRRTSVGYEQYF. CDR3 coding DNA: TGTGCCAGTAGACGTACGTCCGTGGGCTACGAGCAGTACTTC. Together with reference TRBV19 and TRBJ2-7, the CDR3 gives the full variable domain: DGGITQSPKYLFRKEGQNVTLSCEQNLNHDAMYWYRQDPGQGLRLIYYSQIVNDFQKGDIAEGYSVSREKKESFPLTVTSAQKNPTAFYLCASRRTSVGYEQYFGPGTRLTVT.

This clonotype was seen at least ten times. The CDR3, as DNA: TGTGCCAGCAGTTCCCCCGGACAGGGACGCTACACCTTC. Translating gives CASSSPGQGRYTF. J is TRBJ1-2 and V is TRBV27; 8 bases map to TRBD1. The CDR3 contains 13 residues. Germline V lookup: CDR1 MNHEY, CDR2 SMNVEV (reference sequence). With V trimmed by 4 bases and J by 9 bases, 7 bases remained unmatched.

The chain recombines TRBV5-8 with TRBJ2-7; a possible D gene is TRBD1 (6 bases). Trimming took off 0 bases at V and 3 bases at J, with 10 bases between the two ends. CDR3 size: 14 residues. Germline assignment: CDR1 SGHTS and CDR2 YDEGEE. CDR3 region: CASSLGGRIYEQYF. The CDR3 coding sequence is TGTGCCAGCAGCTTGGGGGGGCGTATCTACGAGCAGTACTTC. Based on the CDR3 plus reference TRBV5-8 and TRBJ2-7, the full variable domain is EAGVTQSPTHLIKTRGQQATLRCSPISGHTSVYWYQQALGLGLQFLLWYDEGEERNRGNFPPRFSGRQFPNYSSELNVNALELEDSALYLCASSLGGRIYEQYFGPGTRLTVT.

Many counts were recorded for this clonotype. The rearrangement links TRBV20-1 to TRBJ2-7, with no clear D. The CDR3 has 16 amino acids. Trimming cost V 0 bases and J 2 bases, with 17 bases left between them. The germline gives CDR1 DFQATT, CDR2 SNEGSKA (reference sequence). CDR3 sequence (DNA): TGCAGTGCTAGAGATTTGGGCCTCCTCCGTCCCTACGAGCAGTACTTC. It translates to CSARDLGLLRPYEQYF.

As concerns this clonotype: A much bigger clone sits one base away, suggesting this may be a read error. This rearrangement joins TRBV7-9 to TRBJ2-7, with no clear D. Germline V lookup: CDR1 SEHNR, CDR2 FQNEAQ (reference sequence). The CDR3 is made up of 14 amino acids. This chain's CDR3 is CACSSRTGRNEQYF. CDR3 nucleotides: TGTGCCTGCAGCTCAAGGACCGGACGGAACGAGCAGTACTTC. The full variable domain, completed using reference TRBV7-9 and TRBJ2-7, is DTGVSQNPRHKITKRGQNVTFRCDPISEHNRLYWYRQTLGQGPEFLTYFQNEAQLEKSRLLSDRFSAERPKGSFSTLEIQRTEQGDSAMYLCACSSRTGRNEQYFGPGTRLTVT.

This clonotype appeared many times. This chain uses TRBV20-1 with TRBJ1-1; D might be TRBD1 (5 bases). CDR1 and CDR2 from the germline V gene are DFQATT and SNEGSKA (reference sequence). Deletions cut 2 bases from V and 3 bases from J, with 13 bases between. CDR3 length: 14 amino acids. The CDR3 region is CSARFGGGDTEAFF. Here the CDR3 DNA reads TGCAGTGCTAGATTCGGGGGGGGAGACACTGAAGCTTTCTTT.

This clonotype has only a few counts. This sequence joins TRBV10-1 and TRBJ1-5; D remains unclear. Trimming removed 3 bases from V and 0 bases from J, with 12 bases in between. Germline assignment: CDR1 WNHNN and CDR2 SYGVQD (reference sequence). This CDR3 contains 16 residues. CDR3 sequence (DNA): TGCGCCAGCAGTGACCCCACAGACTATAGCAATCAGCCCCAGCATTTT. This translates into CASSDPTDYSNQPQHF.

This clonotype came up many times. The CDR3 DNA is TGTGCCAGCAACCCCGGACTGGTGGCCAACGTCCTGACTTTC. Its translation: CASNPGLVANVLTF. The chain employs TRBV6-2 or TRBV6-3 and TRBJ2-6; weak D call: TRBD2 (5 bases). The length of the CDR3 is 14 residues. Looked up from germline, CDR1 is MNHEY and CDR2 is SVGEGT. Between the trimmed V and J ends, which lost 7 bases and 6 bases, there was a span of 13 bases.

This clonotype was found a few times. This rearrangement joins TRBV6-1 to TRBJ2-7; D uncertain. The CDR3 consists of 15 residues. Germline loops: CDR1 MNHNS, CDR2 SASEGT. The V end lost 6 bases, the J end lost 2 bases, and 17 bases lay between the germline ends. The CDR3 region has the DNA TGTGCCAGCAGCAACGGGTGGTCTACTACCTACGAGCAGTACTTC. Its translation is CASSNGWSTTYEQYF.

This clonotype showed up just a few times. V gene TRBV29-1 combines with J gene TRBJ1-2, with a weak D call TRBD1 (5 bases). There are 14 residues in the CDR3. V lost 2 bases to trimming and J lost 4 bases, with 14 bases between them. Per germline, CDR1 SQVTM and CDR2 ANQGSEA. The CDR3 coding sequence is TGCAGCGTTGAATCAGCCCGGGACGGCTATGGCTACACCTTC. Its protein is CSVESARDGYGYTF.

For this clonotype: The junction departs from the called germline gene at one end, perhaps through a read error. The chain links TRBV3-1 to TRBJ2-7; TRBD2 aligns across 8 bases. CDR1 is LGHDT and CDR2 is YNNKEL in the germline V gene (reference sequence). The length of the CDR3 is 16 residues. In DNA, the CDR3 is TGTGCCAGAAGCCAAGGAAACGGGAGGGCCGGGTTAGAGCAGTACTTC. It encodes CARSQGNGRAGLEQYF.

This clonotype was counted at least ten times. J is TRBJ2-5 and V is TRBV11-3; possible D gene TRBD2, 6 bases. Germline values: CDR1 SGHNT, CDR2 YENEEA. The ends were cut back, 5 bases at V and 0 bases at J, with 19 bases in the middle. The CDR3 length is 17 residues. CDR3 DNA sequence: TGTGCCAGCAGCCTACGACTGGGCGGGATGTACCAAGAGACCCAGTACTTC. Protein: CASSLRLGGMYQETQYF.

This clonotype was found many times. The chain has TRBV9 and TRBJ1-1; D is ambiguous. This CDR3 comprises 11 residues. Per the germline V gene, CDR1 is SGDLS and CDR2 is YYNGEE. The V and J ends lost 4 bases and 7 bases respectively, with 8 bases between them. CDR3 sequence (DNA): TGTGCCAGCAGCCCAAGACATGAAGCTTTCTTT. Its protein product is CASSPRHEAFF.

The rearrangement uses TRBV16 and TRBJ2-2; D remains unclear. This CDR3 has 13 residues. Germline assignment: CDR1 KGHSY and CDR2 FQNENV. Deletions cut 8 bases from V and 6 bases from J, with 13 bases between. DNA of the CDR3: TGTGCCAGCGATTGGAAGGGCGCCGGGGAGCTGTTTTTT. Protein product: CASDWKGAGELFF.